This T cell receptor beta chain was recovered during a study of blood T cells in healthy people across ages. The CDR3 loop spans 11 amino acids. The V gene's germline CDR1 is SNHLY and CDR2 FYNNEI. V lost 4 bases to trimming and J lost 13 bases, with 11 bases between them. A second PCR, run for 7 to 11 cycles, used a sample-barcoded 5' primer plus a J-beta primer mix. TCRdb reprocessed the 5' RACE reads via MiXCR and lists one record per CDR3 protein. In the table there are approximately 790,000 distinct CDR3 sequences, 62% of which are singletons. Sequenced sample: blood. The V call is TRBV2, the J call TRBJ2-4; D gene uncertain. This clonotype was obtained from a young man in good health. CDR3 sequence: CASSAPREQYF. The CDR3 DNA sequence: TGTGCCAGCAGTGCTCCCCGAGAGCAGTACTTC.